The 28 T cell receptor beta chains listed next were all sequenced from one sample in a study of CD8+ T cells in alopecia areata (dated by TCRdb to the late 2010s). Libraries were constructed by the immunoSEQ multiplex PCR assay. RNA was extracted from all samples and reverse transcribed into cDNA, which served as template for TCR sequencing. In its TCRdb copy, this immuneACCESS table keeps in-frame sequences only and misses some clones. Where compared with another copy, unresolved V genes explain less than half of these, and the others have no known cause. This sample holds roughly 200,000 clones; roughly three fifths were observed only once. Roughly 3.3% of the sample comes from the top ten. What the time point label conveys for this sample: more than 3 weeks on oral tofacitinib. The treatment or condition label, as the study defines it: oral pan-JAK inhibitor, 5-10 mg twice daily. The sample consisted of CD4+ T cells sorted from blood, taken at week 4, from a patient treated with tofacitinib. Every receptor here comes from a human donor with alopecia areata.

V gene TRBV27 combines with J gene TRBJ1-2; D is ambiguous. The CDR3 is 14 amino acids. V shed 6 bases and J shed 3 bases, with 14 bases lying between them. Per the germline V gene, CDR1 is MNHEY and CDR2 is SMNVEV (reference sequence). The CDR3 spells CASRGRGYHYGYTF. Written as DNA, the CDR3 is TGTGCCAGCAGGGGGAGAGGGTACCACTATGGCTACACCTTC.

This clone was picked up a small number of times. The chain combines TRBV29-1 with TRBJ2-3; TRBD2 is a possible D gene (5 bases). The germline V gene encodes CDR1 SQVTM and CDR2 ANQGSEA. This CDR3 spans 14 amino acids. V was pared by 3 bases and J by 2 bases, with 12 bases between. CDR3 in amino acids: CSVDLALYTDTQYF. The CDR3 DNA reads TGCAGCGTTGACCTAGCTCTATACACAGATACGCAGTATTTT.

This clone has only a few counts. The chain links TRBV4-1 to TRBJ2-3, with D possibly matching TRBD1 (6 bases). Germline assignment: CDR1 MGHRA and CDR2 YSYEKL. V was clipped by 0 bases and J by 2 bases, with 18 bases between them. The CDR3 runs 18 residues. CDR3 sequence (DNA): TGCGCCAGCAGCCAAGACGGAAGGACAGCCTTATCCACAGATACGCAGTATTTT. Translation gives CASSQDGRTALSTDTQYF.

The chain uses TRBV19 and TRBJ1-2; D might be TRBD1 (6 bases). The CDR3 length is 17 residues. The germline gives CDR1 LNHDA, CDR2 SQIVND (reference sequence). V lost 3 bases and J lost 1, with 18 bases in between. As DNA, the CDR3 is TGTGCCAGTAGTATTGGGACGGGGGCGCCGATTAACTATGGCTACACCTTC. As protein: CASSIGTGAPINYGYTF.

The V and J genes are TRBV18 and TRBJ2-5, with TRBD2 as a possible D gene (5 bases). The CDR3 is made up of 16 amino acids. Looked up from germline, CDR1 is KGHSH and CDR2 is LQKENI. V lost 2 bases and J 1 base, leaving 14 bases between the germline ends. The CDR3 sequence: CASSPGFRGGQETQYF. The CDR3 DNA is TGTGCCAGCTCACCAGGATTTCGGGGTGGCCAAGAGACCCAGTACTTC.

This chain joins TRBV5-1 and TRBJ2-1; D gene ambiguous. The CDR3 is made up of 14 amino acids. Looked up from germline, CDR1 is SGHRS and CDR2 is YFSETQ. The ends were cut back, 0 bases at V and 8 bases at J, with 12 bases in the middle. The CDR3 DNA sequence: TGCGCCAGCAGCTTGGTTGATAGCAGGCATGAGCAGTTCTTC. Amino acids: CASSLVDSRHEQFF.

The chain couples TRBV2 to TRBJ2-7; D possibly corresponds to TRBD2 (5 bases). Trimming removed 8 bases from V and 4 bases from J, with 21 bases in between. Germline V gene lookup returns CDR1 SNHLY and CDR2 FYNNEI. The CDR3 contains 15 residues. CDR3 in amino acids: CASYSNKRNRYEQYF. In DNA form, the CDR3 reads TGTGCCAGCTATTCAAACAAGCGGAACAGATACGAGCAGTACTTC.

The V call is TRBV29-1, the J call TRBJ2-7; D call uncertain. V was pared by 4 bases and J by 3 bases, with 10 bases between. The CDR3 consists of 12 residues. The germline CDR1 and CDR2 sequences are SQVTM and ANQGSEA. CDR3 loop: CSVVLQNYEQYF. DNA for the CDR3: TGCAGCGTTGTTTTACAGAACTACGAGCAGTACTTC.

The CDR3 nucleotides read TGTGCCAGCAGCGTAGGAGGGAACCTGAACACTGAAGCTTTCTTT. The encoded protein is CASSVGGNLNTEAFF. The chain couples TRBV9 to TRBJ1-1, with D unresolved. Per the germline V gene, CDR1 is SGDLS and CDR2 is YYNGEE. This CDR3 comprises 15 residues. The V end was cut by 0 bases, the J end by 0 bases, with 9 bases between.

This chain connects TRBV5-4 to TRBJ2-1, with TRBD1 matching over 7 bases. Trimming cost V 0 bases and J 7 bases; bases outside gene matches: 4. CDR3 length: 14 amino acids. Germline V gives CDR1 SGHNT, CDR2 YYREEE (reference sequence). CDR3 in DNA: TGTGCCAGCAGCTTGGTTACAGGGGCGAATGAGCAGTTCTTC. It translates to CASSLVTGANEQFF.

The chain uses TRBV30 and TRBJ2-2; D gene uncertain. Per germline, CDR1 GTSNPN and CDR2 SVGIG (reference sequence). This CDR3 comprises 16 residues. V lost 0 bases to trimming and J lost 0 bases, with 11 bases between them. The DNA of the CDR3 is TGTGCCTGGAGTGTTAGGCTTGCTCCGAACACCGGGGAGCTGTTTTTT. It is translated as CAWSVRLAPNTGELFF.

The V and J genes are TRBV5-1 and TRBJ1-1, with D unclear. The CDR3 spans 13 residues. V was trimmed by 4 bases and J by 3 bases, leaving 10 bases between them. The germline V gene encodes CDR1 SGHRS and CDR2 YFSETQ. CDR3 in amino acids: CASSARRDTEAFF. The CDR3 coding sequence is TGCGCCAGCAGCGCGAGGAGGGACACTGAAGCTTTCTTT. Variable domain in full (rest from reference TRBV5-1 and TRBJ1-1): KAGVTQTPRYLIKTRGQQVTLSCSPISGHRSVSWYQQTPGQGLQFLFEYFSETQRNKGNFPGRFSGRQFSNSRSEMNVSTLELGDSALYLCASSARRDTEAFFGQGTRLTVV.

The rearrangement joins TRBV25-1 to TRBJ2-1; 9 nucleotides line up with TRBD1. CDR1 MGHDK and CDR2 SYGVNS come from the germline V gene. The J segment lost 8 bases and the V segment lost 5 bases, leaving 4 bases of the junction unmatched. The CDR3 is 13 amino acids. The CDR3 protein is CASSTGGFHEQFF. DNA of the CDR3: TGTGCCAGCAGTACAGGGGGCTTTCATGAGCAGTTCTTC. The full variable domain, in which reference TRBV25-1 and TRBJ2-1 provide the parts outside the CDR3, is EADIYQTPRYLVIGTGKKITLECSQTMGHDKMYWYQQDPGMELHLIHYSYGVNSTEKGDLSSESTVSRIRTEHFPLTLESARPSHTSQYLCASSTGGFHEQFFGPGTRLTVL.

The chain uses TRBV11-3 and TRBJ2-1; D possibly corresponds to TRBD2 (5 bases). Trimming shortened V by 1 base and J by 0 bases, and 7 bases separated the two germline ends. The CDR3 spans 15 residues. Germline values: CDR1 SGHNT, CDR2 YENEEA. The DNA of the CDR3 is TGTGCCAGCAGCTTAGCCCGGGACTCCTACAATGAGCAGTTCTTC. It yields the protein CASSLARDSYNEQFF.

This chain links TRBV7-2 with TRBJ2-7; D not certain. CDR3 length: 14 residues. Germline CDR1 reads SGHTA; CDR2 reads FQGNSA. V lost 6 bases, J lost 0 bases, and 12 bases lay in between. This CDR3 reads CASSLQLPSYEQYF. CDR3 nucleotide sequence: TGTGCCAGCAGTCTACAACTCCCCTCCTACGAGCAGTACTTC. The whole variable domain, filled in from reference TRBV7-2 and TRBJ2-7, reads GAGVSQSPSNKVTEKGKDVELRCDPISGHTALYWYRQSLGQGLEFLIYFQGNSAPDKSGLPSDRFSAERTGGSVSTLTIQRTQQEDSAVYLCASSLQLPSYEQYFGPGTRLTVT.

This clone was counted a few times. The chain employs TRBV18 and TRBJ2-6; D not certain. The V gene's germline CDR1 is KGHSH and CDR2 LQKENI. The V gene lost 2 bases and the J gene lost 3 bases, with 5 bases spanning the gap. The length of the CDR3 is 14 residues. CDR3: CASSPGSGANVLTF. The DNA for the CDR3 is TGTGCCAGCTCACCAGGCAGTGGGGCCAACGTCCTGACTTTC.

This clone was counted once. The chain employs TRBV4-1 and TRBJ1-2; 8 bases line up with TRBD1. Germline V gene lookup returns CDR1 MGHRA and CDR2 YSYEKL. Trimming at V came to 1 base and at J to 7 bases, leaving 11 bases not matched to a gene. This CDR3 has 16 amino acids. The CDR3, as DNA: TGCGCCAGCAGCCAAGTCGGGACAGGTCGGAGGGGTGGCTACACCTTC. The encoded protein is CASSQVGTGRRGGYTF.

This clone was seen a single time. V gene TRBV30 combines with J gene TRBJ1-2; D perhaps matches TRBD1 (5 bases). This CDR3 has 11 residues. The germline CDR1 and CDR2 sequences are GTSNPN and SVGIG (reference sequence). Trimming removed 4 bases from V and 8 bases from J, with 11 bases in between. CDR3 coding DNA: TGTGCCTGGACGGGCCGGGGCGGCTACACCTTC. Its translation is CAWTGRGGYTF.

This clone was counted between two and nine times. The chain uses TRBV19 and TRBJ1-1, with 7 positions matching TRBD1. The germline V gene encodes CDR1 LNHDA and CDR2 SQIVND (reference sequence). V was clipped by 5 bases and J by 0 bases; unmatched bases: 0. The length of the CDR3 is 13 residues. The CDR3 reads CASSDRVNTEAFF. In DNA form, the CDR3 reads TGTGCCAGTAGTGACAGGGTGAACACTGAAGCTTTCTTT.

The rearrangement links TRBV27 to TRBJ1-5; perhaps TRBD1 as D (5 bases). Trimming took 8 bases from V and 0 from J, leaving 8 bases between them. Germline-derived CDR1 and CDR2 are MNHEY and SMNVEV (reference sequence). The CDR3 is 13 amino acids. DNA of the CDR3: TGTGCCAGCTCACAGGTTAGCAATCAGCCCCAGCATTTT. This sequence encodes CASSQVSNQPQHF.

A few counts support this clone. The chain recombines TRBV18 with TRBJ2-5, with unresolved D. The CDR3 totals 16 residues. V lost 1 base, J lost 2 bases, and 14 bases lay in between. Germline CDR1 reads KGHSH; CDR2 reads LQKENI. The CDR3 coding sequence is TGTGCCAGCTCACCACTCTCCCTGGGTATTCAAGAGACCCAGTACTTC. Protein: CASSPLSLGIQETQYF.

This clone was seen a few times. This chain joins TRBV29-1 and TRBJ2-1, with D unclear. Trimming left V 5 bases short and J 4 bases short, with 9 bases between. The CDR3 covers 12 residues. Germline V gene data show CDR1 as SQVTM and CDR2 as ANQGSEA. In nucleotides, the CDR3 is TGCAGCGTTAAAGGTGGATACAATGAGCAGTTCTTC. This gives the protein CSVKGGYNEQFF.

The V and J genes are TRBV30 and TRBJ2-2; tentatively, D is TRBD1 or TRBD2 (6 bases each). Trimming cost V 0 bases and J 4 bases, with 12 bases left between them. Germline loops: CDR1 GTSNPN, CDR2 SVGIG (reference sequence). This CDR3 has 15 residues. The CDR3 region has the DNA TGTGCCTGGAGTGTTCGGGGGCAGGGCACCGGGGAGCTGTTTTTT. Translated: CAWSVRGQGTGELFF.

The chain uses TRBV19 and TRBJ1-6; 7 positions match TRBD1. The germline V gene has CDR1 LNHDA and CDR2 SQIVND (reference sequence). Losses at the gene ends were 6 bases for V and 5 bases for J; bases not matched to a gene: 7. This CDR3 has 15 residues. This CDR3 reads CASSPTGSNNSPLHF. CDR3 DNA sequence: TGTGCCAGTAGCCCGACAGGGTCCAATAATTCACCCCTCCACTTT. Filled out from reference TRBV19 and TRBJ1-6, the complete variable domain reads DGGITQSPKYLFRKEGQNVTLSCEQNLNHDAMYWYRQDPGQGLRLIYYSQIVNDFQKGDIAEGYSVSREKKESFPLTVTSAQKNPTAFYLCASSPTGSNNSPLHFGNGTRLTVT.

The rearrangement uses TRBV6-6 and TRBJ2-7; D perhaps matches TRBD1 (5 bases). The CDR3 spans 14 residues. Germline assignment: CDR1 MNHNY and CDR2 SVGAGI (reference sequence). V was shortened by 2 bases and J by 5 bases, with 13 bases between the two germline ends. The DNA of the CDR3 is TGTGCCAGCAGTTACCAGGGCAACAGAGACGAGCAGTACTTC. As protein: CASSYQGNRDEQYF.

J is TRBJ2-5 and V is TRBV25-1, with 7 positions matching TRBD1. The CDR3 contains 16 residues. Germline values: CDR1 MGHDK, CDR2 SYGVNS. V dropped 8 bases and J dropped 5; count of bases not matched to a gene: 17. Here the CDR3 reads CASSPRSKGGGETQYF. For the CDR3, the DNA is TGTGCCAGCTCACCGCGATCCAAAGGGGGCGGGGAGACCCAGTACTTC.

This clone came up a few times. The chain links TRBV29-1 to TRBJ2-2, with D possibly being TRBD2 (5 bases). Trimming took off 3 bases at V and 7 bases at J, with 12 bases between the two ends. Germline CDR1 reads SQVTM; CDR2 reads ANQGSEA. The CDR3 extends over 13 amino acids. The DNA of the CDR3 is TGCAGCGTTGATTCTACCGGAGGCGGGGAGCTGTTTTTT. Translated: CSVDSTGGGELFF.

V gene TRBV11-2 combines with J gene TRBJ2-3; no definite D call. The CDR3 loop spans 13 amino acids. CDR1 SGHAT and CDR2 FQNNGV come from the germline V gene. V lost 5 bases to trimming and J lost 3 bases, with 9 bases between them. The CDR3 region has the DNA TGTGCCAGCAGCCCCCTCAGAACAGATACGCAGTATTTT. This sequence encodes CASSPLRTDTQYF.